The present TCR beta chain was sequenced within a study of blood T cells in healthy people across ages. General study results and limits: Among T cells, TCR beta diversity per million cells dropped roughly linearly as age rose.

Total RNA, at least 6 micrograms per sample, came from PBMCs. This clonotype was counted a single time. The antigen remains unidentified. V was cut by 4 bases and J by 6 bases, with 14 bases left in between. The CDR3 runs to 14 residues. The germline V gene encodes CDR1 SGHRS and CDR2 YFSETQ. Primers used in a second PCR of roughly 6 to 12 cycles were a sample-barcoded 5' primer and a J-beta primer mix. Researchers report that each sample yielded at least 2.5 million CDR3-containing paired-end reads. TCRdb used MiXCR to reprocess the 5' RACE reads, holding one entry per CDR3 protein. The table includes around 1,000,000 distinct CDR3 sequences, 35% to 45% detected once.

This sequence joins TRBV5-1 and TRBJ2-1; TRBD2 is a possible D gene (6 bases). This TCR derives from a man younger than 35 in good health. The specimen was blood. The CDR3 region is CASSPLATTNEQFF. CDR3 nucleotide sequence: TGCGCCAGCAGCCCGCTAGCGACGACCAATGAGCAGTTCTTC.